These 21 T cell receptor beta chains were all obtained from the same sample, sequenced in a study of blood T cell repertoires in COVID-19. Assay: immunoSEQ multiplex PCR; the TCRdb copy retains only in-frame clones and omits some. This table holds about 120,000 clones, 60% to 85% found once. The source material was peripheral blood. These TCRs come from a man between 65 and 85 years old with acute or convalescent COVID-19.

This chain joins TRBV4-1 and TRBJ1-2; unclear D gene. The germline CDR1 and CDR2 sequences are MGHRA and YSYEKL. V dropped 5 bases and J dropped 2 bases, with 15 bases sitting between them. CDR3 length: 15 amino acids. DNA of the CDR3: TGCGCCAGCAGCGAGAACCAGGCCCTCAACTATGGCTACACCTTC. Its protein is CASSENQALNYGYTF.

About this clone itself: A junction end diverges from the germline sequence, so it may reflect a read error. The chain joins TRBV5-1 to TRBJ2-7; 8 positions match TRBD1. CDR3 length equals 16 residues. Germline loops: CDR1 SGHRS, CDR2 YFSETQ. For the CDR3, the DNA is TGCACCAGCAGCTTGGTGACAGGGGCCCACTCCTACGAGCAGTACTTC. Translating it yields CTSSLVTGAHSYEQYF.

The J gene is TRBJ1-5, the V gene TRBV7-9; maybe TRBD1 (6 bases). Trimming left V 6 bases short and J 0 bases short, with 9 bases between. Germline CDR1 SEHNR, CDR2 FQNEAQ (reference sequence). This CDR3 contains 14 residues. The CDR3 loop reads CASSTGNSNQPQHF. CDR3 nucleotides: TGTGCCAGCAGTACAGGGAATAGCAATCAGCCCCAGCATTTT.

The chain couples TRBV29-1 to TRBJ2-3, with D possibly matching TRBD2 (6 bases). This CDR3 has 13 residues. CDR1 SQVTM and CDR2 ANQGSEA come from the germline V gene. V was pared by 5 bases and J by 0 bases, with 9 bases between. The CDR3 protein is CSVSLASTDTQYF. As DNA, the CDR3 is TGCAGCGTTTCTCTAGCGAGCACAGATACGCAGTATTTT.

The V call is TRBV7-9, the J call TRBJ1-2; a possible D gene is TRBD1 (6 bases). Per the germline V gene, CDR1 is SEHNR and CDR2 is FQNEAQ (reference sequence). V was cut by 8 bases and J by 5 bases, with 21 bases left in between. CDR3 length: 15 residues. The CDR3: CASSKSEQGRYGYTF. For the CDR3, the DNA is TGTGCCAGCTCAAAAAGTGAACAGGGACGTTATGGCTACACCTTC.

The rearrangement uses TRBV24-1 and TRBJ1-2; no clear D gene. The V gene's germline CDR1 is KGHDR and CDR2 SFDVKD. The CDR3 runs 13 residues. V lost 5 bases and J 4 bases, leaving 10 bases between the germline ends. The CDR3 spells CATSAGGGYGYTF. Written as DNA, the CDR3 is TGTGCCACCAGTGCGGGAGGAGGCTATGGCTACACCTTC.

The V and J genes are TRBV24-1 and TRBJ2-2, with D tentatively TRBD2 (6 bases). The CDR3 loop spans 14 amino acids. V was shortened by 7 bases and J by 5 bases, with 13 bases between the two germline ends. CDR1 and CDR2 from the germline V gene are KGHDR and SFDVKD. The CDR3 sequence is CATRGGIATGELFF. DNA of the CDR3: TGTGCCACCAGAGGAGGGATCGCTACCGGGGAGCTGTTTTTT.

Comments on this clone: This same CDR3 is encoded by further DNA sequences in the sample. CDR3 amino acids: CASSLRGQNTEAFF. The CDR3 DNA is TGTGCCAGCAGCCTGCGGGGCCAGAACACTGAAGCTTTCTTT. The genes are TRBV5-4 and TRBJ1-1, with D perhaps matching TRBD1 (5 bases). CDR3 length equals 14 residues. Deletions cut 4 bases from V and 1 base from J, with 11 bases between. Germline lookup yields CDR1 SGHNT and CDR2 YYREEE (reference sequence).

The rearrangement joins TRBV19 to TRBJ1-1; the D gene is possibly TRBD1 (5 bases). This CDR3 is built from 14 residues. V dropped 5 bases and J dropped 1 base, with 11 bases sitting between them. Per germline, CDR1 LNHDA and CDR2 SQIVND (reference sequence). The CDR3 loop reads CASSQGGANTEAFF. The CDR3 coding sequence is TGTGCCAGTAGTCAGGGAGGGGCGAACACTGAAGCTTTCTTT.

The chain recombines TRBV7-3 with TRBJ2-2, with TRBD1 matching 9 bases. The CDR3 extends over 15 amino acids. The germline gives CDR1 SGHTA, CDR2 FQGTGA. V dropped 1 base and J dropped 5; count of bases not matched to a gene: 2. The CDR3 DNA sequence: TGTGCCAGCAGCTTAAACAGGGGGCGAACCGGGGAGCTGTTTTTT. This gives the protein CASSLNRGRTGELFF.

The rearrangement joins TRBV29-1 to TRBJ2-7; weak D call: TRBD2 (6 bases). The germline V and J ends were trimmed by 6 bases and 1 base, with 13 bases remaining between them. The CDR3 consists of 13 residues. Germline CDR1 reads SQVTM; CDR2 reads ANQGSEA. The DNA of the CDR3 is TGCAGCGTCCCCGTTGGGGGGTCCTACGAGCAGTACTTC. It codes for CSVPVGGSYEQYF.

The V gene is TRBV5-1, the J gene TRBJ2-7; D unclear. Trimming shortened V by 1 base and J by 5 bases, and 16 bases separated the two germline ends. Looked up from germline, CDR1 is SGHRS and CDR2 is YFSETQ. The CDR3 is made up of 15 amino acids. The CDR3 DNA follows: TGCGCCAGCAGCTTGAGAGGCATTGGGTCGAACGAGCAGTACTTC. This sequence encodes CASSLRGIGSNEQYF.

This chain uses TRBV27 with TRBJ2-7; TRBD1 matches 9 bases. V lost 5 bases to trimming and J lost 7 bases; unmatched junction nucleotides: 12. The CDR3 totals 15 residues. Germline V CDR1 and CDR2: MNHEY, SMNVEV (reference sequence). CDR3 sequence reads: CASSILRDRVDEQYF. The CDR3 region has the DNA TGTGCCAGCAGTATCCTACGGGACAGGGTGGATGAGCAGTACTTC.

The chain couples TRBV7-2 to TRBJ2-3; 14 bases are a match to TRBD2. The CDR3 length is 18 residues. V was pared by 4 bases and J by 5 bases, with 11 bases of the junction left unmatched. Germline lookup yields CDR1 SGHTA and CDR2 FQGNSA. CDR3 sequence (DNA): TGTGCCAGCAGCTCACATCGACTAGCGGGGGGGATGTTAGATACGCAGTATTTT. It codes for CASSSHRLAGGMLDTQYF.

This clone appeared a single time. This chain connects TRBV18 to TRBJ1-3, with TRBD1 matching over 8 bases. The CDR3 sequence is 16 residues long. V was pared by 6 bases and J by 0 bases, with 7 bases of the junction left unmatched. Per germline, CDR1 KGHSH and CDR2 LQKENI. The CDR3 DNA reads as TGTGCCAGCTCCACGACAGGGGCGAACTCTGGAAACACCATATATTTT. Its protein is CASSTTGANSGNTIYF.

The chain is built from TRBV3-1 (or the pseudogene TRBV3-2) and TRBJ2-2, with TRBD1 matching 7 bases. The junction had 7 bases not matched to a gene; V was cut back by 6 bases and J by 6 bases. There are 14 residues in the CDR3. CDR1 and CDR2 (germline): LGHDT, YNNKEL (reference sequence). In nucleotides, the CDR3 is TGTGCCAGCAGACACAAGGGGGCCTCCGGGGAGCTGTTTTTT. Its protein is CASRHKGASGELFF.

Concerning this clone: The same CDR3 is also encoded by other DNA sequences in this sample. The chain joins TRBV7-2 to TRBJ1-4, with D possibly TRBD1 on 5 matching bases. The CDR3 has 12 amino acids. The germline gives CDR1 SGHTA, CDR2 FQGNSA. The V end was cut by 2 bases, the J end by 7 bases, with 5 bases between. The CDR3: CASSLQGEKLFF. For the CDR3, the DNA is TGTGCCAGCAGCTTACAGGGTGAAAAACTGTTTTTT.

The chain uses TRBV6-5 and TRBJ1-5; possible D gene TRBD1, 5 bases. Trimming took 5 bases from V and 6 from J, leaving 14 bases between them. CDR1 is MNHEY and CDR2 is SVGAGI in the germline V gene. This CDR3 is 14 amino acids long. CDR3 in DNA: TGTGCCAGCAGTCCCGGGGGGGGATTTCAGCCCCAGCATTTT. It translates to CASSPGGGFQPQHF.

The CDR3 loop is CASSLRGGPNYGYTF. DNA for the CDR3: TGTGCCAGCAGCTTACGGGGAGGCCCTAACTATGGCTACACCTTC. The chain employs TRBV9 and TRBJ1-2; D is unresolved. The CDR3 contains 15 residues. Trimming left V 4 bases short and J 0 bases short, with 13 bases between. Germline V CDR1 and CDR2: SGDLS, YYNGEE.

The rearrangement links TRBV18 to TRBJ1-2; the D gene is possibly TRBD1 (5 bases). Trimming cost V 3 bases and J 2 bases, with 13 bases left between them. The CDR3 length is 15 residues. Looked up from germline, CDR1 is KGHSH and CDR2 is LQKENI. The CDR3 here is CASSPDQGANYGYTF. CDR3 in DNA: TGTGCCAGCTCACCGGACCAGGGCGCCAACTATGGCTACACCTTC.

V is TRBV15 and J is TRBJ2-7; 12 bases agree with TRBD1. The germline CDR1 and CDR2 sequences are LNHNV and YYDKDF (reference sequence). V was clipped by 5 bases and J by 4 bases; unmatched bases: 3. The CDR3 length is 14 residues. The CDR3 bases are TGTGCCACCAGCCGGGACAGGGGGCCGTACGAGCAGTACTTC. Translating it yields CATSRDRGPYEQYF.